One T cell receptor beta chain is described in this entry. No antigen is known for it. The lymph nodes were axillary draining lymph nodes from breast cancer patients. This entry belongs to a study of breast tumors, draining lymph nodes, adjacent tissues. Study-wide results and limits: Tumor TCR diversity was below lymph nodes but above nontumor tissue. Luminal-like breast cancer showed significantly higher tumor–nontumor repertoire similarity than basal-like.

V lost 6 bases and J lost 5, with 10 bases in between. The CDR3 runs 12 residues. Germline V gives CDR1 SNHLY, CDR2 FYNNEI. TCRdb re-derived calls from the multiplex PCR reads in MiXCR, one entry per CDR3 protein. Here the sample spans 270,000 or so distinct CDR3 sequences, 30% to 35% being singletons. The chain links TRBV2 to TRBJ1-1, with a weak D call TRBD1 (6 bases). The origin of this receptor is a female donor with breast cancer. Some clones in this sample may be carry-over from other donors' samples. Sequencing was performed on axillary lymph node tissue. The CDR3, as DNA: TGTGCCAGCAGGCAGGGGAGTACTGAAGCTTTCTTT. Protein sequence: CASRQGSTEAFF.